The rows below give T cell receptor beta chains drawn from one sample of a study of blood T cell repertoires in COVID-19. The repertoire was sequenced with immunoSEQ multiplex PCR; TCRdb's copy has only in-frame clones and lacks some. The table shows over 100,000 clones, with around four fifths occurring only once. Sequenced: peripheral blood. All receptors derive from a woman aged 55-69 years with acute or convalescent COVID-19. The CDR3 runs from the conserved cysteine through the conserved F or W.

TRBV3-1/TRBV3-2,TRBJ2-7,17,CASSRLKGRGSSYEQYF
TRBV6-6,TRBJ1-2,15,CASSYSMGDNWGYTF
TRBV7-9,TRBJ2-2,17,CASSTLAWQGGSGELFF
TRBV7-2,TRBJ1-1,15,CASSWSGELNTEAFF
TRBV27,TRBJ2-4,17,CASKGASQGLAKNIQYF
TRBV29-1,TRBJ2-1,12,CSVDRGQNEQFF
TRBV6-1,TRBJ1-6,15,CASSETSSYNSPLHF
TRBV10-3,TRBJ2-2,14,CAISETRDTGELFF
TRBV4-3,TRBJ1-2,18,CASSQRGEGSFVRGGYTF
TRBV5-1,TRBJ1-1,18,CASSPRWGEQALNTEAFF
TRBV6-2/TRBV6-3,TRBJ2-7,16,CASSPQRGRGIYEQYF
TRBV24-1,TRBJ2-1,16,CATSDFSPYAYNEQFF
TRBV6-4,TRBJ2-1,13,CASSLAGGNEQFF
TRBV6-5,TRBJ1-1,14,CASDRGLGDTEAFF
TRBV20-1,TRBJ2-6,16,CSASQQAPSGANVLTF
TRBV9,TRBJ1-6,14,CASSSQGANSPLHF
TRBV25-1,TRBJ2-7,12,CASSVLSGEQYF
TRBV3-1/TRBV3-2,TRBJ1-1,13,CASRGDPGTEAFF
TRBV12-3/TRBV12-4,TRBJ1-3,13,CASSSISGNTIYF
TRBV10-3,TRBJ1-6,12,CAIGTGNSPLHF
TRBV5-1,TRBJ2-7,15,CASSLEGQLSYEQYF
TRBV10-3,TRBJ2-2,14,CASRDRGNTGELFF
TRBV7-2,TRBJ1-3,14,CASSSGQAGNTIYF
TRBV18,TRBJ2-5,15,CASSPPAGEVETQYF
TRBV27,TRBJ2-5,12,CASSSGAETQYF
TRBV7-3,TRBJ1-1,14,CASSKTGRDTEAFF
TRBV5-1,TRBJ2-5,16,CASSIQGVSLQETQYF
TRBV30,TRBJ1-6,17,CAWSVPNRSSYNSPLHF
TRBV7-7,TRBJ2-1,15,CASSSGTSGRGEQFF
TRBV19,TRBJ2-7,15,CASSIVGTGRYEQYF
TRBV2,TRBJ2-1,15,CASSESGLPLIEQFF
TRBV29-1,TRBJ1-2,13,CSVELAGLWGYTF
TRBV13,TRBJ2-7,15,CASSLDGRGRGEQYF
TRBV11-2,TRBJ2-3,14,CASSLQGGRDTQYF
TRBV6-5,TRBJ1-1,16,CASSYSDGGWQTEAFF
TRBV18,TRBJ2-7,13,CASSPGTAYEQYF
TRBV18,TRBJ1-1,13,CASSPGTENEAFF
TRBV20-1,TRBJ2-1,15,CSASGASGGYNEQFF
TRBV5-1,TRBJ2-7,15,CASSPRTGGSYEQYF
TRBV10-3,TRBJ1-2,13,CAISELGVYGYTF
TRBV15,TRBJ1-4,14,CATSRDRVREKLFF
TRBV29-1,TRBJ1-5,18,CSVEDSYMRGYSNQPQHF
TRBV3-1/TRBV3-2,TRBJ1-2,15,CASSAETGGRVGYTF
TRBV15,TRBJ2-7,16,CATSRDSRGTVYEQYF
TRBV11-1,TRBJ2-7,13,CASSFDRNYEQYF